This T cell receptor beta chain derives from a study of T cells after yellow fever vaccination. Study as a whole: Fractions of low cell number were prepared using SMART-Seq v4 Ultra Low Input. Findings and caveats of the study: Subsequent to the booster, the majority of primary-vaccination clones reappeared (around 96% CD4, roughly 90% CD8). The appearance of a small share of clonotypes in both CD4 and CD8 compartments was observed.

UMIs were added to TCR cDNA along with a universal primer site when it was made by 5'RACE template switching. In TCRdb, the 5' RACE reads were re-called with MiXCR into one record per CDR3 protein. The table lists a few hundred thousand distinct CDR3 sequences, 4.1% of them singletons. CDR1 is MNHEY, CDR2 SVGAGI, per germline. Trimming stripped 4 bases from V and 5 bases from J, with 17 bases between. This CDR3 region has 16 residues. This clonotype was detected a few times. Antigen specificity is unknown. The chain combines TRBV6-5 with TRBJ2-2; a possible D gene is TRBD1 (5 bases). The sequences come from PBMCs, collected 5 days after the yellow fever booster vaccination. The sequence was obtained from a man aged 18 to 29 who received the YFV17D yellow fever vaccine. CDR3 amino acids: CASSSWGGVRTGELFF. The CDR3 DNA reads as TGTGCCAGCAGTTCCTGGGGCGGAGTTAGAACCGGGGAGCTGTTTTTT.